This T cell receptor beta chain was sequenced for a study of cytomegalovirus exposure and HLA in healthy donors. Overall study results and limits: The classifier reportedly diagnosed cytomegalovirus status with high sensitivity and specificity. Specificity for CMV antigens was confirmed in vitro for three of the CMV-associated chains.

This clone was detected only a few times. The antigen remains undetermined. The V and J ends lost 4 bases and 11 bases respectively, with 11 bases between them. CDR3 length: 12 amino acids. Germline V gives CDR1 LNHDA, CDR2 SQIVND (reference sequence). PCR primers comprised 60 Vbeta and 13 Jbeta primers. The assay was immunoSEQ multiplex PCR, and TCRdb's table has in-frame clones only and misses some. This table has 190,000 or so clones, 75% to 85% appearing once. Material for sequencing was PBMCs. This sequence originates from a boy under 18 in good health and CMV-seronegative. V usage is TRBV19 and J usage is TRBJ1-4, with D possibly TRBD1 on 5 matching bases. DNA for the CDR3: TGTGCCAGTAGTACGGACATCCGGAAACTGTTTTTT. The encoded protein is CASSTDIRKLFF.